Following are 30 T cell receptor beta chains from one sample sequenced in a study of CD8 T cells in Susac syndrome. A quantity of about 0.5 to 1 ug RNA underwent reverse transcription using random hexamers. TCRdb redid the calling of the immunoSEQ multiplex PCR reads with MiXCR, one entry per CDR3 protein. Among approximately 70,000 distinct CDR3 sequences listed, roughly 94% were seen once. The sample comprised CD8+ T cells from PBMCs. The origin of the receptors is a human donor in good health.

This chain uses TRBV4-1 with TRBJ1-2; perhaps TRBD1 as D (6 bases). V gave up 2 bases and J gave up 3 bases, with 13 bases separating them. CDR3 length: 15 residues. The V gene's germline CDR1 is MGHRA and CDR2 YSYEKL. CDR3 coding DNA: TGCGCCAGCAGCCAAAGCCTAGGGGGAGACTATGGCTACACCTTC. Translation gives CASSQSLGGDYGYTF.

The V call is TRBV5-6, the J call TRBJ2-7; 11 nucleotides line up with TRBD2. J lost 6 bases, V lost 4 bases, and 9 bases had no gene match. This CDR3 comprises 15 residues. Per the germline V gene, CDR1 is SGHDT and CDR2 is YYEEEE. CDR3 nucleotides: TGTGCCAGCAGCCTGAGACTAGCGGGGTTCCCCGAGCAGTACTTC. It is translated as CASSLRLAGFPEQYF.

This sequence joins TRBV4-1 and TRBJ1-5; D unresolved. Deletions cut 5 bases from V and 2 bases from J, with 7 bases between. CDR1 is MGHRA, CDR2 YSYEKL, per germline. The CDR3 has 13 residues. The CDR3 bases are TGCGCCAGCAGCACGTCGGGCAATCAGCCCCAGCATTTT. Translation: CASSTSGNQPQHF.

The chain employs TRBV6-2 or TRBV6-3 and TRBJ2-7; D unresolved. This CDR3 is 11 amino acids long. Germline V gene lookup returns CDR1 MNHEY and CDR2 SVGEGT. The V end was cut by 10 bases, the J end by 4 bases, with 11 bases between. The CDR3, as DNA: TGTGCCACCTCAGGTCATTACGAGCAGTACGTC. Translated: CATSGHYEQYV.

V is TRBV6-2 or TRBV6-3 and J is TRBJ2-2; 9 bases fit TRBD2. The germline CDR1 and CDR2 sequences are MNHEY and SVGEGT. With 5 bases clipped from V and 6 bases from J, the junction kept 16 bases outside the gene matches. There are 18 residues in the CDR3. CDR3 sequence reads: CASSPGERGAHGPGELFF. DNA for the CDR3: TGTGCCAGCAGTCCGGGGGAGCGGGGGGCCCATGGGCCCGGGGAGCTGTTTTTT.

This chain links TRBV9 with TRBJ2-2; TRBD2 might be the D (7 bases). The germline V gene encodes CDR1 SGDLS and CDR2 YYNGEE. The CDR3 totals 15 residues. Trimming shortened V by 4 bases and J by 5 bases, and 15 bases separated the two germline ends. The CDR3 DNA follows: TGTGCCAGCAGCCCCCGTGGGGGGGCAACCGGGGAGCTGTTTTTT. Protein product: CASSPRGGATGELFF.

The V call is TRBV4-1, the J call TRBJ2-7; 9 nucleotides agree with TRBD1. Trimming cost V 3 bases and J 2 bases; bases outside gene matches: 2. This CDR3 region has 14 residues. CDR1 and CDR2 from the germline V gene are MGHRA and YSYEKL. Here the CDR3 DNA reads TGCGCCAGCAGCCACGGGACAGGGACCTACGAGCAGTACTTC. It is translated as CASSHGTGTYEQYF.

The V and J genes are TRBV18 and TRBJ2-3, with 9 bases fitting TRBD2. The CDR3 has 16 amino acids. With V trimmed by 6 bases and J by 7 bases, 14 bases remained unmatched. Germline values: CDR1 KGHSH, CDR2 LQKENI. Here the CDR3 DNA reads TGTGCCAGCTCCCCCGTTCCAGCGGGGGGCATTAATACGCAGTATTTT. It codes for CASSPVPAGGINTQYF.

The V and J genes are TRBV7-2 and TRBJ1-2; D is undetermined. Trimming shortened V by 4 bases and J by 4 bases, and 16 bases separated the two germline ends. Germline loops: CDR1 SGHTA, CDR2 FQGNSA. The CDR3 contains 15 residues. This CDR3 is CASSWAEELGYGYTF. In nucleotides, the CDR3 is TGTGCCAGCAGCTGGGCGGAGGAGTTGGGCTATGGCTACACCTTC.

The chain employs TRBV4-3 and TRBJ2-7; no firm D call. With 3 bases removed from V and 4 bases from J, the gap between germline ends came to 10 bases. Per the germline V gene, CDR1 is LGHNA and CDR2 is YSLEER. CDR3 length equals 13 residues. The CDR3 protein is CASSQALEYEQYV. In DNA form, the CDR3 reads TGCGCCAGCAGCCAGGCTTTGGAGTACGAGCAGTACGTC.

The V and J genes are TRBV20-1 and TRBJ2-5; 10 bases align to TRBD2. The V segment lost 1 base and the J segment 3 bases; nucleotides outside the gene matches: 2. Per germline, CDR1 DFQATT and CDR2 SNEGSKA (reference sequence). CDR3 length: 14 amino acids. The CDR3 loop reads CSARGLAGEETQYF. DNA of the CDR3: TGCAGTGCTAGAGGTCTAGCGGGAGAAGAGACCCAGTACTTC.

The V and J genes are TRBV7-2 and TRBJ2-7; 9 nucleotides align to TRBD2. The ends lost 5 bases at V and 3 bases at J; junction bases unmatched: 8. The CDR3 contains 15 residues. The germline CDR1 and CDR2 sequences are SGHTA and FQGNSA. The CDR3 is CASSPPSGEGYEQYF. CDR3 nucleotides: TGTGCCAGCAGCCCCCCTAGCGGGGAAGGCTACGAGCAGTACTTC.

CDR3 protein: CASSLGSSGGAGNEQFF. The DNA of the CDR3 is TGCGCCAGCAGCTTGGGGTCTAGCGGGGGGGCCGGGAATGAGCAGTTCTTC. V gene TRBV5-1 combines with J gene TRBJ2-1; 12 bases align to TRBD2. This CDR3 spans 17 amino acids. The junction had 8 bases not matched to a gene; V was cut back by 0 bases and J by 7 bases. The V gene's germline CDR1 is SGHRS and CDR2 YFSETQ. The full variable domain, in which reference TRBV5-1 and TRBJ2-1 provide the parts outside the CDR3, is KAGVTQTPRYLIKTRGQQVTLSCSPISGHRSVSWYQQTPGQGLQFLFEYFSETQRNKGNFPGRFSGRQFSNSRSEMNVSTLELGDSALYLCASSLGSSGGAGNEQFFGPGTRLTVL.

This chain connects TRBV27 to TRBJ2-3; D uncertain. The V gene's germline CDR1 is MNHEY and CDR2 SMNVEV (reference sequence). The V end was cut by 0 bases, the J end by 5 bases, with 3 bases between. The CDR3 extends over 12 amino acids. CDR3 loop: CASSLSGDTQYF. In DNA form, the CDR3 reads TGTGCCAGCAGTTTATCAGGAGATACGCAGTATTTT.

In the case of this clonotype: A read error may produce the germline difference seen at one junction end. CDR3: CATKFTGASENTIYF. The CDR3 DNA reads as TGTGCCACCAAATTCACAGGGGCCTCTGAAAACACCATATATTTT. This chain links TRBV27 with TRBJ1-3; the match to TRBD1 covers 7 bases. Germline CDR1 is MNHEY and CDR2 is SMNVEV (reference sequence). CDR3 length: 15 residues.

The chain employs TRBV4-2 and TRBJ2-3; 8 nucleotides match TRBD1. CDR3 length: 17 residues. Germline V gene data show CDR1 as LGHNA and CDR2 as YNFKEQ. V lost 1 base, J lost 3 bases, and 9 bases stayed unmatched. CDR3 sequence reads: CASSQVNRGDWTDTQYF. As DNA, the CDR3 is TGTGCCAGCAGCCAAGTCAACAGGGGGGATTGGACAGATACGCAGTATTTT.

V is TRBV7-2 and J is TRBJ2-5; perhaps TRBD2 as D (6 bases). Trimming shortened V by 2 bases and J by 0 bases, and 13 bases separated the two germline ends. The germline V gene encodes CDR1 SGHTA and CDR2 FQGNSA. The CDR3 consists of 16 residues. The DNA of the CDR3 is TGTGCCAGCAGCTTAAGGGCAGGGAGGTACCAAGAGACCCAGTACTTC. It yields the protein CASSLRAGRYQETQYF. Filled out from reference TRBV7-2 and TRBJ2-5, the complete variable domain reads GAGVSQSPSNKVTEKGKDVELRCDPISGHTALYWYRQSLGQGLEFLIYFQGNSAPDKSGLPSDRFSAERTGGSVSTLTIQRTQQEDSAVYLCASSLRAGRYQETQYFGPGTRLLVL.

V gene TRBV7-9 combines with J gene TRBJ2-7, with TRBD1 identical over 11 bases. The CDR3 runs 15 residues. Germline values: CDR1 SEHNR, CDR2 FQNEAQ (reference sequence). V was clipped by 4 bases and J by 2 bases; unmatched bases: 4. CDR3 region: CASSSADRGPYEQYF. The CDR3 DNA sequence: TGTGCCAGCAGCTCCGCGGACAGGGGGCCCTACGAGCAGTACTTC. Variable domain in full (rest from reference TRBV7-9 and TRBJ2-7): DTGVSQNPRHKITKRGQNVTFRCDPISEHNRLYWYRQTLGQGPEFLTYFQNEAQLEKSRLLSDRFSAERPKGSFSTLEIQRTEQGDSAMYLCASSSADRGPYEQYFGPGTRLTVT.

The CDR3: CASSFPHGFNEQYF. The CDR3 DNA is TGTGCCAGCAGTTTCCCCCATGGGTTTAACGAGCAGTACTTC. The chain recombines TRBV28 with TRBJ2-7; D is undetermined. CDR1 and CDR2 (germline): MDHEN, SYDVKM. Trimming took 3 bases from V and 5 from J, leaving 14 bases between them. The CDR3 is 14 residues long.

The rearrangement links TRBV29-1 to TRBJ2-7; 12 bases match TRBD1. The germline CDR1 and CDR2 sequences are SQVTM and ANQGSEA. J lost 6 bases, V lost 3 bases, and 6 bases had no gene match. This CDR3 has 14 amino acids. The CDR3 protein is CSVDGTGGSPEQYV. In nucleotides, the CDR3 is TGCAGCGTTGACGGGACAGGGGGCTCCCCCGAGCAGTACGTC.

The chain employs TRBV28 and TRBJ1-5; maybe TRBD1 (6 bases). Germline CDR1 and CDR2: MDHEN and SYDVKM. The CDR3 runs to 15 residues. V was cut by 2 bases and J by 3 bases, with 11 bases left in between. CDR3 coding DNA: TGTGCCAGCAGTTTACGAACAGGGTACAATCAGCCCCAGCATTTT. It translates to CASSLRTGYNQPQHF.

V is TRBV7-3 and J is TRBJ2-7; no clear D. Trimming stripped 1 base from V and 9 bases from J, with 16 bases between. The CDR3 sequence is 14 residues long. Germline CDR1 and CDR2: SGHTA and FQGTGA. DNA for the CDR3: TGTGCCAGCAGCTTAATGGGTCCCGGGCTGTGGCAGTACTTC. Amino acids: CASSLMGPGLWQYF.

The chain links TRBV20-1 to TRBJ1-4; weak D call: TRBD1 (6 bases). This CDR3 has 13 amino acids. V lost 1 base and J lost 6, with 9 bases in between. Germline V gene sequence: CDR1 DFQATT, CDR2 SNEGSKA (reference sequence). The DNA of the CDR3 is TGCAGTGCTAGAGTTTACAGGGATGAAAAACTGTTTTTT. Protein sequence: CSARVYRDEKLFF.

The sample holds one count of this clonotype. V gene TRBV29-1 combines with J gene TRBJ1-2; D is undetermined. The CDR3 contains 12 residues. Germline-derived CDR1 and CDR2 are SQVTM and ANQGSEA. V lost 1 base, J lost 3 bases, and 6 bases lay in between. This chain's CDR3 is CSVEGRDYGYTF. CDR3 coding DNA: TGCAGCGTTGAAGGGCGGGACTATGGCTACACCTTC.

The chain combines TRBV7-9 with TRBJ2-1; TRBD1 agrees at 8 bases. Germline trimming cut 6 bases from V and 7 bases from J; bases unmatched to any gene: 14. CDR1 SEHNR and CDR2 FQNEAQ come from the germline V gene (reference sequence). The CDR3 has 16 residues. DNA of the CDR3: TGTGCCAGCAGTTTGAGTGGACAGGGTCAAGTGAATGAGCAGTTCTTC. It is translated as CASSLSGQGQVNEQFF.

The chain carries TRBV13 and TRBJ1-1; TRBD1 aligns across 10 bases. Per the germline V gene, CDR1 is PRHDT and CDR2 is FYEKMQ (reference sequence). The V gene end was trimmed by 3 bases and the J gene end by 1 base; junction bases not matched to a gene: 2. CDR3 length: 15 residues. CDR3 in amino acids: CASSFGTGANTEAFF. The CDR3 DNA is TGTGCCAGCAGCTTTGGGACAGGGGCGAACACTGAAGCTTTCTTT.

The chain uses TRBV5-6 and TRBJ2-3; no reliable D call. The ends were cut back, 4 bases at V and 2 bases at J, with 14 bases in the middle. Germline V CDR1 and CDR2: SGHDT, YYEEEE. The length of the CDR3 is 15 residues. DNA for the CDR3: TGTGCCAGCAGCCCAATTGGGCTCTCCACAGATACGCAGTATTTT. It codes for CASSPIGLSTDTQYF.

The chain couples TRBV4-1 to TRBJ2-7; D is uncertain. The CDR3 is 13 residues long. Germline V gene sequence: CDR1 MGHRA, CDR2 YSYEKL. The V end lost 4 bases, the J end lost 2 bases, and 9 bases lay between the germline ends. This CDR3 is CASSLGKAYEQYF. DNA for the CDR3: TGCGCCAGCAGCCTTGGAAAAGCCTACGAGCAGTACTTC.

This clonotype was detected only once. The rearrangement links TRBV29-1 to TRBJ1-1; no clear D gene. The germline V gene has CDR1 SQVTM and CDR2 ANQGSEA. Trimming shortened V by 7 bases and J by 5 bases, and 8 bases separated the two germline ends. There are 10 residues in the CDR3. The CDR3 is CSDEFTEAFF. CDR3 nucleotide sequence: TGCAGCGATGAGTTTACTGAAGCTTTCTTT.

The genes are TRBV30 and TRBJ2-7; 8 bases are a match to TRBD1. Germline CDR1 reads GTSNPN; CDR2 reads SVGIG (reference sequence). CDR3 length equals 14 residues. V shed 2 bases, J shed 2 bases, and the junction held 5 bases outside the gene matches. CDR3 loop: CAWSWDRITYEQYF. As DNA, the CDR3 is TGTGCCTGGAGTTGGGACAGGATTACCTACGAGCAGTACTTC. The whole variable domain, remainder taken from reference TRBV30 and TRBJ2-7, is SQTIHQWPATLVQPVGSPLSLECTVEGTSNPNLYWYRQAAGRGLQLLFYSVGIGQISSEVPQNLSASRPQDRQFILSSKKLLLSDSGFYLCAWSWDRITYEQYFGPGTRLTVT.